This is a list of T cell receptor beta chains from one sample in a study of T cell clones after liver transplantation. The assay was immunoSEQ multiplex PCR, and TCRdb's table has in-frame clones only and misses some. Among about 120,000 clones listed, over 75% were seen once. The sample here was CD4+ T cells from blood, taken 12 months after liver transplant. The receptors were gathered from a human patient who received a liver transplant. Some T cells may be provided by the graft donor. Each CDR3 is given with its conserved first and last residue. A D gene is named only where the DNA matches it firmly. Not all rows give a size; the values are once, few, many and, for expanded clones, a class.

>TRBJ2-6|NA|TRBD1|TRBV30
CAWGRGRSQAGANVLTF
TGTGCCTGGGGAAGGGGGCGCAGCCAAGCTGGGGCCAACGTCCTGACTTTC
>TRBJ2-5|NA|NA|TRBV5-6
CASSLASTQETQYF
TGTGCCAGCAGCTTGGCGTCCACACAAGAGACCCAGTACTTC
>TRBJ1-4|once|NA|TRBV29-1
CSARRSRDVNEKLFF
TGCAGCGCCCGAAGGTCCCGCGACGTTAATGAAAAACTGTTTTTT
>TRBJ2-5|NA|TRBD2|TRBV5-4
CASSSGTSGETQYF
TGTGCCAGCAGCTCGGGGACTAGTGGGGAGACCCAGTACTTC
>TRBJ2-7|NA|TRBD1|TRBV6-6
CASRTSDRILSYEQYF
TGTGCCAGCAGGACGTCGGACAGGATTCTATCTTACGAGCAGTACTTC
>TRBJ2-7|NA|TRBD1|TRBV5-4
CASSGTGANEQYF
TGTGCCAGCTCCGGGACAGGGGCGAACGAGCAGTACTTC
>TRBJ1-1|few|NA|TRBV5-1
CASSLELNTEAFF
TGCGCCAGCAGCTTGGAACTTAACACTGAAGCTTTCTTT
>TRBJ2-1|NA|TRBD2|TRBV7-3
CASSSSGTGEQFF
TGTGCCAGCAGCTCCAGCGGGACGGGTGAGCAGTTCTTC
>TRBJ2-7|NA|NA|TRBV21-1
CASSTSGQAPYYEQYF
TGTGCCAGCAGCACGTCAGGACAGGCCCCGTACTACGAGCAGTACTTC
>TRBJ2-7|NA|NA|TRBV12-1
CASSLAARDNSYEQYF
TGTGCCAGCAGCTTGGCTGCCCGGGACAACTCCTACGAGCAGTACTTC
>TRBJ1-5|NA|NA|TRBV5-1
CASSLDGRGSEPQHF
TGCGCCAGCAGCTTGGATGGCAGGGGCAGTGAGCCCCAGCATTTT
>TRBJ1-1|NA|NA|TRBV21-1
CASIDRGIGGTEAFF
TGTGCCAGCATCGACAGGGGGATAGGGGGCACTGAAGCTTTCTTT
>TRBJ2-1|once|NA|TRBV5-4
CASSPTRTSKSYNEQFF
TGTGCCAGCAGCCCGACTAGGACCAGTAAGTCCTACAATGAGCAGTTCTTC
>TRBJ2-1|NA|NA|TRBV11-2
CASSLEGLPHNEQFF
TGTGCCAGCAGCTTGGAGGGACTGCCTCACAATGAGCAGTTCTTC
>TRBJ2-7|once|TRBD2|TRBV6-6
CASRFGGSSYEQYF
TGTGCCAGCAGATTCGGCGGGAGCTCCTACGAGCAGTACTTC
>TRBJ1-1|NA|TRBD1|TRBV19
CASSTRDRGQETEAFF
TGTGCCAGTAGTACTCGGGACAGGGGGCAGGAGACTGAAGCTTTCTTT
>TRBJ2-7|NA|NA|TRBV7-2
CASSLKDSSEQYF
TGTGCCAGCAGCTTAAAGGACTCCAGCGAGCAGTACTTC
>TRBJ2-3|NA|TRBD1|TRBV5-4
CASSGKGQTTSTDTQYF
TGTGCCAGCAGCGGAAAGGGACAGACGACTAGCACAGATACGCAGTATTTT
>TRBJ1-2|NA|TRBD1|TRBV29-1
CSARGAGGFYGYTF
TGCAGCGCCCGGGGGGCAGGGGGATTCTATGGCTACACCTTC
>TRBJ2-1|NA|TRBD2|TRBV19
CASGSLAGGNEQFF
TGTGCCAGTGGCTCACTAGCGGGAGGGAATGAGCAGTTCTTC
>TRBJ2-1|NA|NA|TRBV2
CASSERGNEQFF
TGTGCCAGCAGTGAACGGGGCAATGAGCAGTTCTTC
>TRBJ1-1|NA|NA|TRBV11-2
CASSFGLLSRNTEAFF
TGTGCCAGCAGCTTTGGATTATTAAGTCGGAACACTGAAGCTTTCTTT
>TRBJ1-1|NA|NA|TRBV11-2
CASSLGGVTEAFF
TGTGCCAGCAGCTTAGGGGGGGTTACTGAAGCTTTCTTT
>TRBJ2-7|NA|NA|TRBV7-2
CASSSGTPYEQYF
TGTGCCAGCAGCTCCGGGACCCCCTACGAGCAGTACTTC
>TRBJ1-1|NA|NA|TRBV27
CASSFDGRWTADTEAFF
TGTGCCAGCAGTTTCGATGGGCGGTGGACGGCGGACACTGAAGCTTTCTTT
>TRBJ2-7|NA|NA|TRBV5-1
CASSRGGGSTSYEQYF
TGCGCCAGCAGCCGCGGTGGGGGCAGCACCTCCTACGAGCAGTACTTC
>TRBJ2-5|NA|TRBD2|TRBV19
CASSIVSRVAGGRETQYF
TGTGCCAGTAGTATAGTTTCTCGAGTAGCGGGAGGTCGAGAGACCCAGTACTTC
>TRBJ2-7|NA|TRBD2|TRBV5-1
CASSAPSGSRYEQYF
TGCGCCAGCAGCGCCCCTAGCGGGAGTAGGTACGAGCAGTACTTC
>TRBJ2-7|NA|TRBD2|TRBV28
CASSPQTGTRMDEQYF
TGTGCCAGCAGTCCCCAAACCGGGACTAGGATGGACGAGCAGTACTTC
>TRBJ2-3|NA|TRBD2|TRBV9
CASSDTTSGDTQYF
TGTGCCAGCAGCGATACGACTAGCGGGGATACGCAGTATTTT
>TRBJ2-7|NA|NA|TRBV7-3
CASSLLSYGRSYEQYF
TGTGCCAGCAGCTTACTCAGTTACGGGAGATCCTACGAGCAGTACTTC
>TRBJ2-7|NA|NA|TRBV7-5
CVRRPGARLAGYEQYF
TGTGTCAGAAGGCCTGGCGCGAGACTAGCGGGCTACGAGCAGTACTTC
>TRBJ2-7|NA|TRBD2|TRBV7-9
CASSLIAGGSEQYF
TGTGCCAGCAGCTTAATAGCGGGAGGTAGTGAGCAGTACTTC
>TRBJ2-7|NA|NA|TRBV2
CASREDSYEQYF
TGTGCCAGCAGGGAAGACAGCTACGAGCAGTACTTC
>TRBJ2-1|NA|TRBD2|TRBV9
CASSVGTSRFEQFF
TGTGCCAGCAGCGTAGGGACTAGCAGGTTTGAGCAGTTCTTC
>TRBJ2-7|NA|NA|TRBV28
CASSLLAGAYEQYF
TGTGCCAGCAGTTTATTGGCAGGTGCCTACGAGCAGTACTTC
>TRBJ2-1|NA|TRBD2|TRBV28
CASSPLLAGVYEQFF
TGTGCCAGCAGTCCCCTCCTAGCGGGAGTCTATGAGCAGTTCTTC
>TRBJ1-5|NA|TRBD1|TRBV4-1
CASSQPNRGPNQPQHF
TGCGCCAGCAGCCAACCTAACAGGGGGCCGAATCAGCCCCAGCATTTT
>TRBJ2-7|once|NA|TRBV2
CASTGRGHTYEQYF
TGTGCCAGCACGGGCAGGGGACACACCTACGAGCAGTACTTC
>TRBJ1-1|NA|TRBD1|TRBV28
CASRGTGGWDTEAFF
TGTGCCAGCAGGGGGACAGGGGGTTGGGACACTGAAGCTTTCTTT
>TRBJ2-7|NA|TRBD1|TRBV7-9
CASSRQGDEQYF
TGTGCCAGCAGCCGACAGGGGGATGAGCAGTACTTC
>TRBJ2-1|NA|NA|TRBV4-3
CASSQKRGSSYNEQFF
TGCGCCAGCAGCCAAAAAAGGGGGAGCTCCTACAATGAGCAGTTCTTC
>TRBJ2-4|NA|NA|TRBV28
CASSFPGTIAKNIQYF
TGTGCCAGCAGTTTCCCCGGGACAATAGCCAAAAACATTCAGTACTTC
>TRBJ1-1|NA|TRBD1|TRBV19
CASTAGTGGARTEAFF
TGTGCCAGTACCGCCGGGACAGGGGGAGCTCGCACTGAAGCTTTCTTT
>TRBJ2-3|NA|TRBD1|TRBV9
CASSVSGTGNTDTQYF
TGTGCCAGCAGCGTCTCCGGGACAGGAAACACAGATACGCAGTATTTT
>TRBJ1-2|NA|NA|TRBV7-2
CASSLVRGSRGYGYTF
TGTGCCAGCAGCTTAGTTCGGGGTTCAAGAGGGTATGGCTACACCTTC
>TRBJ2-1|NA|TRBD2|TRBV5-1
CASSSTGTSGSKFF
TGCGCCAGCAGCTCAACCGGGACTAGCGGGTCGAAGTTCTTC
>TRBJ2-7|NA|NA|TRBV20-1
CSARGSGEQYF
TGCAGTGCTAGGGGCTCCGGCGAGCAGTACTTC
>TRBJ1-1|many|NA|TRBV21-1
CASSKRFNRGLFMNTEAFF
TGTGCCAGCAGCAAAAGGTTTAACAGGGGGCTCTTCATGAACACTGAAGCTTTCTTT
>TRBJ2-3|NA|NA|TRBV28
CASSLWRGIGTDTQYF
TGTGCCAGCAGTTTATGGAGGGGGATTGGGACAGATACGCAGTATTTT
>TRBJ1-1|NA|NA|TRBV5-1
CASSLAQGNVNTEAFF
TGCGCCAGCAGCTTAGCGCAGGGAAACGTGAACACTGAAGCTTTCTTT
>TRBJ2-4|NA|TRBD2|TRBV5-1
CASSFWTSGSGLAKNIQYF
TGCGCCAGCAGCTTTTGGACTAGCGGGAGCGGACTAGCCAAAAACATTCAGTACTTC
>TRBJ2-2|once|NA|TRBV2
CASRTSSGSGTGELFF
TGTGCCAGCAGGACCAGTTCTGGGTCGGGCACCGGGGAGCTGTTTTTT
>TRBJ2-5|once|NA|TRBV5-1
CASSLAAGKETQYF
TGCGCCAGCAGCTTGGCGGCAGGGAAAGAGACCCAGTACTTC
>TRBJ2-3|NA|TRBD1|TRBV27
CASRVTGGTDTQYF
TGTGCCAGCAGGGTGACAGGGGGCACAGATACGCAGTATTTT
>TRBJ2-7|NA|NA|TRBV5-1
CASSLVDLAYEQYF
TGCGCCAGCAGCTTGGTAGACTTGGCCTACGAGCAGTACTTC
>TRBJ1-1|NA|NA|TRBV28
CASTDGVNTEAFF
TGTGCCAGCACGGACGGGGTGAACACTGAAGCTTTCTTT